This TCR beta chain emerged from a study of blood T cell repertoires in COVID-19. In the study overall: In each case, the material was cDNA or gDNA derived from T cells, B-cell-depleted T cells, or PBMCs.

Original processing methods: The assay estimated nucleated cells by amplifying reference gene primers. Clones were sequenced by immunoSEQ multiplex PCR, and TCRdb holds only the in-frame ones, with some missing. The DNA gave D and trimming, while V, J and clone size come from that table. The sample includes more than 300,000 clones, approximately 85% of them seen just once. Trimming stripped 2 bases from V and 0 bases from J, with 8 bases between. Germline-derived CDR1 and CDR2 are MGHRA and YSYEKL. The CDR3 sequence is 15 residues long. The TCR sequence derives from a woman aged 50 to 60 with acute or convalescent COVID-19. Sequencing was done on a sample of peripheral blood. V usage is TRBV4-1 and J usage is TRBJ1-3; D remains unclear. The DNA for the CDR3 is TGCGCCAGCAGCCAATCTTGGAGCTCTGGAAACACCATATATTTT. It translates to CASSQSWSSGNTIYF.